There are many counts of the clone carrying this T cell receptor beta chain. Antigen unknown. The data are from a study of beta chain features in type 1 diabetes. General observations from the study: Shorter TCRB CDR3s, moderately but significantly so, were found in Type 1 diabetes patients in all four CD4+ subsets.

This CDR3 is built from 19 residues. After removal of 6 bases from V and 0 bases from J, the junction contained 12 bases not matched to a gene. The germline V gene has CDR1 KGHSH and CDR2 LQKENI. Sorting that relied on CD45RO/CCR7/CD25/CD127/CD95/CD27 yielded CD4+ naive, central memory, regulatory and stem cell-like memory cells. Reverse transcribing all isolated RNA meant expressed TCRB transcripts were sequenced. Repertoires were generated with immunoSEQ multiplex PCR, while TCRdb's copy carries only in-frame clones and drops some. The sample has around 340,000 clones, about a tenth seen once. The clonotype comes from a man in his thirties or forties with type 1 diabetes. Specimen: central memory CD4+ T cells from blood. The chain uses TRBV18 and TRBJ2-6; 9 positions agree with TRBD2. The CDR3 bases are TGTGCCAGCTCTCCAAGCCCCGGGACTAGCAACTCTGGGGCCAACGTCCTGACTTTC. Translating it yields CASSPSPGTSNSGANVLTF.